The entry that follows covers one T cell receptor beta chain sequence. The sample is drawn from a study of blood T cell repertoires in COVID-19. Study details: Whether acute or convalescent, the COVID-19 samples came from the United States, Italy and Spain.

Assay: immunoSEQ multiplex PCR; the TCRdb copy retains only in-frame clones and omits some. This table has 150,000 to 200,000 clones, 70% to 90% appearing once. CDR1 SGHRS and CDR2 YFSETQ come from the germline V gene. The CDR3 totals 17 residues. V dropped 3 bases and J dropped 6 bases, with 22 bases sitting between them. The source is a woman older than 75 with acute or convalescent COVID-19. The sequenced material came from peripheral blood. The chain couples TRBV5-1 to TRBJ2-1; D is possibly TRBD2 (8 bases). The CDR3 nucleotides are TGCGCCAGCAGCTCGGGGACAGTTGGCGGGAGGCTCAATGAGCAGTTCTTC. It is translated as CASSSGTVGGRLNEQFF. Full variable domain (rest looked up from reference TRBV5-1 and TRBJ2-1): KAGVTQTPRYLIKTRGQQVTLSCSPISGHRSVSWYQQTPGQGLQFLFEYFSETQRNKGNFPGRFSGRQFSNSRSEMNVSTLELGDSALYLCASSSGTVGGRLNEQFFGPGTRLTVL.